Listed here are 10 T cell receptor beta chains from one sample, sequenced in a study of shared clonotypes between healthy human individuals (TCRdb year 2020). CD8 naive samples were obtained by positive selection for CCR7 among CD45RO-negative cells, yielding a CD45RA+CCR7+ population from which TemRA cells were excluded. Receptor amplification or capture employed the immunoSEQ multiplex PCR assay. TCRdb re-hosts the immuneACCESS table, in-frame sequences only. Its copies lack some clones; in the studies checked, an unresolved V gene accounts for under half of them, and the cause for the rest is not known. Across this sample there are about 680,000 clones, with about 91% seen only once. The ten largest clones add up to approximately 24% of the sample. The sample taken for sequencing was naive CD8+ T cells sorted from blood. In the paper's terms, the cell subset or site label means: CD45RA+CCR7+. The receptors originated from a man aged 30-40 years in good health.

The V and J genes are TRBV9 and TRBJ2-7; D is undetermined. Germline CDR1 and CDR2: SGDLS and YYNGEE. The CDR3 is 16 residues long. V gave up 4 bases and J gave up 2 bases, with 19 bases separating them. The CDR3 nucleotides are TGTGCCAGCAGCCCCGGTGAGGCAAGGTGGGCCTACGAGCAGTACTTC. This gives the protein CASSPGEARWAYEQYF.

The chain carries TRBV2 and TRBJ2-7; 7 bases line up with TRBD1. This CDR3 comprises 15 residues. In germline, CDR1 is SNHLY, CDR2 FYNNEI. Losses at the gene ends were 3 bases for V and 6 bases for J; bases not matched to a gene: 11. This CDR3 is CASSDPQRGLSEQYF. The CDR3 nucleotides read TGTGCCAGCAGTGACCCCCAGAGGGGGCTCTCCGAGCAGTACTTC.

In the case of this clone: The identical CDR3 is also encoded by other nucleotide sequences in the sample. V usage is TRBV7-7 and J usage is TRBJ2-3; 10 positions match TRBD2. Germline CDR1 and CDR2: SSHAT and FNYEAQ (reference sequence). Trimming removed 6 bases from V and 3 bases from J; junction bases left unmatched: 6. The length of the CDR3 is 15 residues. The CDR3 DNA sequence: TGTGCCAGCAGTCTGACTAGCGGGCGGACAGATACGCAGTATTTT. It encodes CASSLTSGRTDTQYF. Full variable domain (remainder filled in from reference TRBV7-7 and TRBJ2-3): GAGVSQSPRYKVTKRGQDVTLRCDPISSHATLYWYQQALGQGPEFLTYFNYEAQPDKSGLPSDRFSAERPEGSISTLTIQRTEQRDSAMYRCASSLTSGRTDTQYFGPGTRLTVL.

The chain employs TRBV5-1 and TRBJ2-7, with 7 bases aligning to TRBD1. V lost 4 bases and J lost 5; bases outside the gene matches: 9. The CDR3 contains 14 residues. Germline assignment: CDR1 SGHRS and CDR2 YFSETQ. The CDR3 here is CASSNNRGDDEQYF. DNA for the CDR3: TGCGCCAGCAGCAACAACAGGGGCGACGACGAGCAGTACTTC.

This rearrangement joins TRBV4-2 to TRBJ2-3; 8 positions agree with TRBD2. The CDR3 is 17 amino acids. V was clipped by 0 bases and J by 2 bases; unmatched bases: 7. CDR1 and CDR2 from the germline V gene are LGHNA and YNFKEQ. Here the CDR3 DNA reads TGTGCCAGCAGCCAAGAACCGGGACTAGGAATCACAGATACGCAGTATTTT. The encoded protein is CASSQEPGLGITDTQYF.

The chain links TRBV28 to TRBJ1-2, with 9 bases that match TRBD1. V shed 0 bases and J 7 bases; nucleotides not matched to a gene: 12. The CDR3 has 17 residues. CDR1 MDHEN and CDR2 SYDVKM come from the germline V gene. CDR3 sequence (DNA): TGTGCCAGCAGTTTATGGGGACAGGGTGGTTTTAAGGGTGGCTACACCTTC. The encoded protein is CASSLWGQGGFKGGYTF.

The chain combines TRBV29-1 with TRBJ1-4; D is ambiguous. From germline, CDR1 is SQVTM and CDR2 ANQGSEA. This CDR3 has 13 amino acids. Trimming shortened V by 3 bases and J by 7 bases, and 12 bases separated the two germline ends. The CDR3 bases are TGCAGCGTTGACCAGAAGGAGGGTGAAAAACTGTTTTTT. Translating gives CSVDQKEGEKLFF.

The genes are TRBV14 and TRBJ2-1, with TRBD2 identical over 15 bases. From germline, CDR1 is SGHDN and CDR2 FVKESK. This CDR3 has 22 amino acids. V dropped 0 bases and J dropped 4; count of bases not matched to a gene: 16. CDR3 coding DNA: TGTGCCAGCAGCCAAGAAGGTCCTACCGGGACTAGCGGGAGGTCGGATTACAATGAGCAGTTCTTC. Encoded protein: CASSQEGPTGTSGRSDYNEQFF.

This chain uses TRBV6-5 with TRBJ1-3, with 7 bases fitting TRBD1. This CDR3 region has 15 residues. CDR1 MNHEY and CDR2 SVGAGI come from the germline V gene. Trimming at V came to 6 bases and at J to 0 bases, leaving 5 bases not matched to a gene. The CDR3 reads CASSPGQSSGNTIYF. As DNA, the CDR3 is TGTGCCAGCAGCCCGGGACAGAGCTCTGGAAACACCATATATTTT.

In its sample, this clone was seen once. The chain couples TRBV2 to TRBJ1-5, with 8 bases aligning to TRBD1. V shed 4 bases and J 3 bases; nucleotides not matched to a gene: 5. CDR3 length: 15 amino acids. Looked up from germline, CDR1 is SNHLY and CDR2 is FYNNEI. The CDR3 reads CASSGGQAYNQPQHF. CDR3 nucleotide sequence: TGTGCCAGCAGTGGGGGACAGGCGTACAATCAGCCCCAGCATTTT.